Below, 6 T cell receptor beta chains from the same sample are listed, as sequenced in a study of blood T cell repertoires in COVID-19. Assay: immunoSEQ multiplex PCR; the TCRdb copy retains only in-frame clones and omits some. The sample has approximately 200,000 clones; 70% to 85% are singletons. Sequenced input: PBMCs or T cells enriched from blood (not recorded which). These receptors came from a woman aged 40 to 50 with acute COVID-19.

This clone was seen only a few times. The rearrangement links TRBV9 to TRBJ2-2; D is possibly TRBD1 (5 bases). The CDR3 is 15 amino acids. CDR1 is SGDLS, CDR2 YYNGEE, per germline. The germline V and J ends were trimmed by 0 bases and 4 bases, with 10 bases remaining between them. The CDR3 here is CASSVEGSSTGELFF. CDR3 coding DNA: TGTGCCAGCAGCGTAGAGGGGTCATCCACCGGGGAGCTGTTTTTT.

The chain has TRBV27 and TRBJ2-7; 8 bases align to TRBD1. J lost 5 bases, V lost 7 bases, and 10 bases had no gene match. CDR1 is MNHEY and CDR2 is SMNVEV in the germline V gene (reference sequence). This CDR3 has 14 residues. The CDR3 here is CASTTVDRVHEQYF. In DNA, the CDR3 is TGTGCCAGCACCACCGTGGACAGGGTACACGAGCAGTACTTC.

The chain links TRBV7-2 to TRBJ1-4; perhaps TRBD1 as D (6 bases). V was shortened by 2 bases and J by 8 bases, with 15 bases between the two germline ends. This CDR3 is built from 15 residues. The germline V gene has CDR1 SGHTA and CDR2 FQGNSA. CDR3 sequence: CASSLQGGGLEKLFF. CDR3 coding DNA: TGTGCCAGCAGCTTACAGGGAGGGGGGCTGGAAAAACTGTTTTTT.

The chain uses TRBV7-8 and TRBJ1-2; 7 bases are a match to TRBD1. The ends lost 1 base at V and 5 bases at J; junction bases unmatched: 13. This CDR3 is built from 17 residues. Germline V CDR1 and CDR2: SGHVS, FQNEAQ. The CDR3 reads CASSLEVTGKRGYGYTF. The CDR3 DNA reads TGTGCCAGCAGCTTAGAGGTGACAGGGAAGAGGGGATATGGCTACACCTTC.

This clone was observed a handful of times. The chain carries TRBV23-1 and TRBJ1-6; 7 bases agree with TRBD1. TRBV23-1 is flagged as an ORF with uncertain function. V was pared by 2 bases and J by 10 bases, with 11 bases of the junction left unmatched. This CDR3 spans 16 amino acids. The CDR3 nucleotides read TGCGCCAGCAGTCAACGGACAGGCAGGAGGGAATCACCCCTCCACTTT. Protein product: CASSQRTGRRESPLHF.

This clone was seen just once. This chain links TRBV15 with TRBJ2-2; D is perhaps TRBD2 (7 bases). With 3 bases removed from V and 7 bases from J, the gap between germline ends came to 15 bases. The CDR3 is 15 residues long. Germline CDR1 is LNHNV and CDR2 is YYDKDF (reference sequence). CDR3 protein: CATSRGGGWDGELFF. In DNA form, the CDR3 reads TGTGCCACCAGCAGGGGCGGGGGCTGGGACGGGGAGCTGTTTTTT.